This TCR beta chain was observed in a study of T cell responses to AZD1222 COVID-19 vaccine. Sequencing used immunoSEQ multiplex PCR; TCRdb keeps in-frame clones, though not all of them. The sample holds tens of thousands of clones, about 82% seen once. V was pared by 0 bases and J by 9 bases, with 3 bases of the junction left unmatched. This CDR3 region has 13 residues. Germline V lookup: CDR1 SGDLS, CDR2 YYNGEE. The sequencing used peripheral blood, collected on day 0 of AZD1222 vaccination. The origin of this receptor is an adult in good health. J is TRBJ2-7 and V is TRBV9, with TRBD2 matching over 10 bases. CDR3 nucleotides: TGTGCCAGCAGCGTAGAGGTAGCGGGAGGGCAGTACTTC. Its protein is CASSVEVAGGQYF.